This entry concerns a single T cell receptor (beta chain). The antigen is undetermined. The V end lost 1 base, the J end lost 4 bases, and 7 bases lay between the germline ends. The CDR3 sequence is 13 residues long. The germline gives CDR1 SEHNR, CDR2 FQNEAQ (reference sequence). The data belong to a study of T-cell memory formation after mild COVID-19. 5'RACE primed from the constant segment yielded TCR alpha and TCR beta cDNA libraries bearing sample barcodes and UMIs. Using its own MiXCR run on the 5' RACE reads, TCRdb lists one record per CDR3 protein. The table has approximately 300,000 distinct CDR3 sequences, about a sixth seen once. Study observations and caveats: Clones that shrank (day 15 to 85) were balanced CD4/CD8, whereas later expanders leaned CD4+. Of the contracting clones, CD4+ ones lay mainly in CM and EM, and CD8+ ones in EMRA. Second-wave clones peaking on day 37 lacked confirmed SARS-CoV-2 specificity.

The chain joins TRBV7-9 to TRBJ1-1, with no clear D. The TCR originated in a man younger than 30 who had mild COVID-19 (a few samples of this study predate the infection). Cell type and time point are not known. The sequenced sample was PBMCs or a T cell subset sorted from them (not recorded which). CDR3 protein: CASSLEALTEAFF. Written as DNA, the CDR3 is TGTGCCAGCAGCTTAGAGGCCCTCACTGAAGCTTTCTTT.